This T cell receptor beta chain was recovered during a study of T-cell reconstitution after alpha-beta-depleted transplantation in children. CDR3 size: 14 residues. CDR1 MNHNS and CDR2 SASEGT come from the germline V gene. The junction had 11 bases not matched to a gene; V was cut back by 10 bases and J by 5 bases. The TCRbeta library incorporated unique molecular identifiers. MiXCR was run by TCRdb on the PCR reads, yielding one entry per CDR3 protein. This table holds some 490,000 distinct CDR3 sequences, approximately 12% found once. This rearrangement joins TRBV6-1 to TRBJ2-5; 9 bases line up with TRBD2. This sequence was found in a human donor who donated a stem cell graft to a child with combined immunodeficiency. Specimen: PBMCs from the stem cell graft donor, collected from the stem cell graft. CDR3 bases: TGTGCCACGAGGTGGCGGGAGGGCCACGAGACCCAGTACTTC. Amino acid sequence: CATRWREGHETQYF.